Listed here are 15 T cell receptor beta chains from one sample, sequenced in a study of CXCR3-negative and CXCR3-positive naive CD8 T cells. Libraries were UMI-labeled 5' RACE TRB cDNA. Reanalyzing the 5' RACE reads, TCRdb keeps one entry per CDR3 protein, without DNA. Here the sample table reports approximately 10,000 distinct CDR3 sequences. The specimen sequenced was naive CXCR3- CD8+ T cells from blood. Described subset: CD45RO-CCR7+CD27+CD95- naive CD8+ T cells lacking CXCR3 (TNR3-). Receptor source: a human donor in good health. Some clones in this sample may be carry-over from other donors' samples.

This clonotype is deemed medium-sized by its frequency. The rearrangement joins TRBV7-2 to TRBJ1-1; TCRdb outputs TRBD1, but without DNA this stays unchecked. Per the germline V gene, CDR1 is SGHTA and CDR2 is FQGNSA. This CDR3 spans 15 amino acids. The CDR3 loop reads CASSSEGGAYTEAFF.

The genes are TRBV9 and TRBJ2-7. The CDR3 is made up of 15 amino acids. Looked up from germline, CDR1 is SGDLS and CDR2 is YYNGEE. CDR3 in amino acids: CASSVGSGLSYEQYF.

This clonotype registers medium-sized by frequency. The chain recombines TRBV20-1 with TRBJ2-7; without DNA, the TCRdb call of TRBD1 cannot be checked. The CDR3 spans 15 residues. CDR1 and CDR2 (germline): DFQATT, SNEGSKA (reference sequence). CDR3 sequence reads: CSAGHPGQGIDEQYF.

V is TRBV12-3 or TRBV12-4 and J is TRBJ1-1; the D call from TCRdb, TRBD1, cannot be confirmed without DNA. This CDR3 region has 14 residues. The CDR3 loop is CASSFTAPPTEAFF.

The chain couples TRBV28 to TRBJ2-7; TCRdb outputs TRBD2, but without DNA this stays unchecked. In germline, CDR1 is MDHEN, CDR2 SYDVKM. The CDR3 is 13 amino acids. The CDR3 protein is CASSYSGLYEQYF.

This clonotype is labeled medium-sized based on frequency. V gene TRBV29-1 combines with J gene TRBJ2-2. The CDR3 is 14 residues long. The germline V gene encodes CDR1 SQVTM and CDR2 ANQGSEA. The CDR3 reads CSVDSNEDTGELFF.

V is TRBV29-1 and J is TRBJ2-7; TCRdb designates TRBD1, a call that cannot be tested without DNA. Germline V gene lookup returns CDR1 SQVTM and CDR2 ANQGSEA. This CDR3 has 12 amino acids. CDR3 protein: CSVRDRGYEQYF.

J is TRBJ2-1 and V is TRBV18. The CDR3 has 14 amino acids. CDR1 is KGHSH and CDR2 is LQKENI in the germline V gene. The CDR3 sequence is CASSPPPGYNEQFF.

In terms of frequency, this clonotype is medium-sized. The rearrangement uses TRBV13 and TRBJ2-3; checking the TCRdb D call of TRBD2 is not possible without DNA. The germline V gene encodes CDR1 PRHDT and CDR2 FYEKMQ (reference sequence). The CDR3 runs 16 residues. The CDR3 protein is CASSLVGGEATDTQYF.

The chain couples TRBV29-1 to TRBJ2-1; TCRdb names TRBD1, which stays unverified in the absence of DNA. Germline V lookup: CDR1 SQVTM, CDR2 ANQGSEA. The CDR3 is made up of 13 amino acids. The CDR3 reads CSVARQGVDEQFF.

The rearrangement joins TRBV6-2 or TRBV6-3 to TRBJ2-1; TCRdb reports TRBD1, a call that lacks DNA to check it against. CDR3 length equals 12 residues. In germline, CDR1 is MNHEY, CDR2 SVGEGT. The CDR3 loop reads CASGQGNNEQFF.

This clonotype is medium-sized (0.01 to 0.1%) by frequency. V gene TRBV10-3 combines with J gene TRBJ2-5; TCRdb picks TRBD2, but there is no DNA to check that call. The CDR3 consists of 15 residues. CDR1 is ENHRY, CDR2 SYGVKD, per germline. The CDR3 loop is CAISGKSSGGETQYF.

This chain links TRBV5-6 with TRBJ2-1; as DNA is missing, the TRBD2 call by TCRdb cannot be tested. The CDR3 has 15 amino acids. Looked up from germline, CDR1 is SGHDT and CDR2 is YYEEEE. The CDR3: CASSSRLAGLAEQFF. Looking up the rest from reference TRBV5-6 and TRBJ2-1 gives the full variable domain: DAGVTQSPTHLIKTRGQQVTLRCSPKSGHDTVSWYQQALGQGPQFIFQYYEEEERQRGNFPDRFSGHQFPNYSSELNVNALLLGDSALYLCASSSRLAGLAEQFFGPGTRLTVL.

This clonotype is called medium-sized (0.01 to 0.1%) based on its frequency. This rearrangement joins TRBV12-3 or TRBV12-4 to TRBJ2-7. The CDR3 is made up of 11 amino acids. The CDR3 reads CASSPSYEQYF.

V usage is TRBV7-6 and J usage is TRBJ1-6; TCRdb's assignment of TRBD1 cannot be checked, as there is no DNA. In germline, CDR1 is SGHVS, CDR2 FNYEAQ. This CDR3 is built from 14 residues. CDR3 protein: CASSSSGGSSPLHF.